This TCR beta chain was profiled in a study of T cell repertoires in cytomegalovirus infection (dated by TCRdb to the late 2010s). Background on the whole study: Peptide stimulations targeted recently identified HLA-C-restricted CMV epitopes, whose presentation resists viral immunomodulation, together with well-studied HLA-B-restricted epitopes. The HLA type of each donor mattered for the analysis, because public TCR beta signatures pointed to carriage of CMV infection along with the matching HLA type.

A note on this clonotype: Its antigen specificity is not known. Base quality data are lacking; no much larger clone is found one base away.

Spanning cysteine to phenylalanine, the CDR3 consists of 13 amino acids. The only DNA kept is the CDR3, 39 bases in frame from the first base. Deletion took 5 bases off V and 3 bases off J, with a span of 10 bases between the germline ends. Taken from the germline V gene, the CDR1 and CDR2 loops are MNHNS and SASEGT. What this sample's treatment or condition label stands for: in vitro stimulation with specific CMV peptide epitopes to enrich CMV-specific T cells. Study-wide conclusions, independent of this receptor: The ex vivo response was dominated by HLA-C-restricted CMV-specific TCR beta clonotypes, and the single most frequent clonotype in two of eight donors was supplied by these HLA-C-restricted clonotypes. In both this cohort and an independent roughly 400-donor cohort, the cumulative frequency of public TCR beta family members distinguished carriers of CMV infection plus the relevant HLA type.

Sequencing took place on an Illumina HiSeq 1500. The public sequencing data were trimmed at Q25 with fastp and processed into clonotypes with MiXCR by TCRdb, which kept only in-frame beta chains. A single entry per CDR3 protein holds the most common genes and DNA from its merged rows. For this sample there are 650,000 to 900,000 distinct CDR3 sequences; 32% appear just once. Clones ranked in the top ten supply around 12% of the sample. Here the chain combines TRBV6-1 and TRBJ2-5; TRBD2 is a possible D gene, resting on 6 matching bases. This receptor was obtained from a human donor in good health (CMV status not recorded). Some clones in this sample may be carry-over from other donors' samples. The sample was cultured CD8+ T cells from PBMCs, taken from culture after CMV antigen stimulation. The CDR3: CASSWEVEETQYF. The nucleotides read TGTGCCAGCAGTTGGGAGGTTGAAGAGACCCAGTACTTC.